The T cell receptor (beta chain) under discussion was sequenced for a study of T cell repertoires in cytomegalovirus infection. This clonotype was observed a handful of times. Germline assignment: CDR1 MNHNS and CDR2 SASEGT. The CDR3 covers 15 residues. V lost 6 bases and J 1 base, leaving 16 bases between the germline ends. From the reads, TCRdb called clonotypes with MiXCR, one entry per CDR3 protein. The profile shows just over 150,000 distinct CDR3 sequences, about 20% of them singletons. The sample was PBMCs. The chain carries TRBV6-1 and TRBJ2-7; perhaps TRBD2 as D (5 bases). This receptor was identified in a human donor in good health (CMV status not recorded). Some clones in this sample may be carry-over from other donors' samples. The CDR3 loop is CASSPVGVASYEQYF. CDR3 nucleotides: TGTGCCAGCAGCCCCGTCGGGGTAGCGTCCTACGAGCAGTACTTC.